The present T cell receptor (beta chain) was sequenced within a study of blood T cell repertoires in COVID-19. Clones were sequenced by immunoSEQ multiplex PCR, and TCRdb holds only the in-frame ones, with some missing. The table has fewer than 650,000 clones, approximately 88% seen once. In its sample, this clone was seen once. CDR3 length equals 15 residues. The ends lost 0 bases at V and 5 bases at J; junction bases unmatched: 4. Per the germline V gene, CDR1 is SGDLS and CDR2 is YYNGEE. The chain carries TRBV9 and TRBJ1-2, with TRBD1 matching over 10 bases. The sequence was collected from a woman aged 50 to 65 with COVID-19, enrolled during active disease. The sequenced sample was peripheral blood. The CDR3 DNA sequence: TGTGCCAGCAGCGTAGGGACAGGGGGTTGGTATGGCTACACCTTC. This gives the protein CASSVGTGGWYGYTF.